One sample yielded the 28 T cell receptor beta chains listed below, sequenced in a study of OX40 agonist ivuxolimab in advanced cancers. Method: immunoSEQ multiplex PCR; TCRdb's copy keeps in-frame clones and lacks some. The table includes about 79,000 clones, approximately 85% detected once. The sequencing used CD4+ or CD8+ T cells sorted from blood, collected in a trial of the OX40 agonist ivuxolimab. These receptors all stem from an adult with an advanced solid tumor such as melanoma, head and neck, liver or kidney cancer.

The chain links TRBV18 to TRBJ2-2; D gene unclear. Per the germline V gene, CDR1 is KGHSH and CDR2 is LQKENI. The CDR3 totals 15 residues. V was clipped by 4 bases and J by 1 base, with 10 bases between them. The CDR3 region is CASSLVSLNTGELFF. DNA of the CDR3: TGTGCCAGCTCACTCGTGTCCCTGAACACCGGGGAGCTGTTTTTT.

The chain links TRBV6-1 to TRBJ2-5, with D tentatively TRBD1 or TRBD2 (5 bases each). CDR1 and CDR2 from the germline V gene are MNHNS and SASEGT. V lost 1 base and J lost 5, with 11 bases in between. The CDR3 sequence is 14 residues long. CDR3 in amino acids: CASSEGGEWETQYF. CDR3 DNA sequence: TGTGCCAGCAGTGAAGGAGGGGAGTGGGAGACCCAGTACTTC.

This clone has only one observation. The CDR3 nucleotides are TGTGCCAGCAGCTCCCCGGGGGGGGCCCAAGAGACCCAGTACTTC. It codes for CASSSPGGAQETQYF. The V gene is TRBV5-4, the J gene TRBJ2-5; 8 nucleotides align to TRBD2. The germline CDR1 and CDR2 sequences are SGHNT and YYREEE (reference sequence). V gave up 3 bases and J gave up 1 base; unmatched junction bases: 5. The CDR3 totals 15 residues.

This clone was counted only a few times. The rearrangement uses TRBV30 and TRBJ2-3; D gene uncertain. CDR1 and CDR2 (germline): GTSNPN, SVGIG (reference sequence). V gave up 1 base and J gave up 7 bases, with 6 bases separating them. This CDR3 contains 11 residues. In nucleotides, the CDR3 is TGTGCCTGGAGTGAAGGGCATACGCAGTATTTT. Amino acids: CAWSEGHTQYF.

The CDR3 spells CASSLRIGLSNQPQHF. CDR3 sequence (DNA): TGTGCCAGCAGCTTGCGGATAGGACTTAGCAATCAGCCCCAGCATTTT. The chain carries TRBV5-5 and TRBJ1-5; D ambiguous. Trimming removed 1 base from V and 0 bases from J, with 11 bases in between. Germline V lookup: CDR1 SGHKS, CDR2 YYEKEE (reference sequence). CDR3 size: 16 residues. The full variable domain, its missing parts supplied by reference TRBV5-5 and TRBJ1-5, is DAGVTQSPTHLIKTRGQQVTLRCSPISGHKSVSWYQQVLGQGPQFIFQYYEKEERGRGNFPDRFSARQFPNYSSELNVNALLLGDSALYLCASSLRIGLSNQPQHFGDGTRLSIL.

V is TRBV13 and J is TRBJ2-1; D possibly uses TRBD1 or TRBD2 (5 bases each). This CDR3 comprises 17 residues. The V end was cut by 5 bases, the J end by 7 bases, with 24 bases between. CDR1 is PRHDT and CDR2 is FYEKMQ in the germline V gene (reference sequence). The CDR3 loop is CASSPRPGTQSRNEQFF. The CDR3 coding sequence is TGTGCCAGCAGCCCCCGTCCCGGGACCCAAAGTAGGAATGAGCAGTTCTTC.

The rearrangement links TRBV11-1 to TRBJ2-5; TRBD2 might be the D (6 bases). CDR3 length: 15 amino acids. Germline-derived CDR1 and CDR2 are SGHAT and FQDESV (reference sequence). V was cut by 1 base and J by 3 bases, with 12 bases left in between. The CDR3 loop is CASSLGVTGEETQYF. CDR3 sequence (DNA): TGTGCCAGCAGCTTAGGCGTAACGGGGGAAGAGACCCAGTACTTC.

The chain carries TRBV7-2 and TRBJ1-4; 7 positions match TRBD1. J was trimmed by 5 bases and V by 2 bases; bases with no gene match: 11. Germline CDR1 reads SGHTA; CDR2 reads FQGNSA. The CDR3 runs 17 residues. The CDR3 here is CASSLFGLGQRNEKLFF. The CDR3 DNA reads TGTGCCAGCAGCTTATTCGGTTTGGGACAGAGGAATGAAAAACTGTTTTTT.

The chain is built from TRBV15 and TRBJ2-1; no clear D gene. This CDR3 is built from 12 residues. The V gene lost 0 bases and the J gene lost 9 bases, with 6 bases spanning the gap. Germline loops: CDR1 LNHNV, CDR2 YYDKDF (reference sequence). The CDR3, as DNA: TGTGCCACCAGCAGAGACTCTGGTGAGCAGTTCTTC. It translates to CATSRDSGEQFF. Based on the CDR3 plus reference TRBV15 and TRBJ2-1, the full variable domain is DAMVIQNPRYQVTQFGKPVTLSCSQTLNHNVMYWYQQKSSQAPKLLFHYYDKDFNNEADTPDNFQSRRPNTSFCFLDIRSPGLGDTAMYLCATSRDSGEQFFGPGTRLTVL.

This clone was counted once. The V and J genes are TRBV19 and TRBJ2-1, with TRBD1 matching over 7 bases. The CDR3 runs 17 residues. The ends lost 4 bases at V and 7 bases at J; junction bases unmatched: 16. CDR1 LNHDA and CDR2 SQIVND come from the germline V gene (reference sequence). The CDR3 nucleotides are TGTGCCAGTAGTACCAGACGACAGGGTGGGAAGAGGAATGAGCAGTTCTTC. It yields the protein CASSTRRQGGKRNEQFF. The complete variable domain, with remaining parts taken from reference TRBV19 and TRBJ2-1, reads DGGITQSPKYLFRKEGQNVTLSCEQNLNHDAMYWYRQDPGQGLRLIYYSQIVNDFQKGDIAEGYSVSREKKESFPLTVTSAQKNPTAFYLCASSTRRQGGKRNEQFFGPGTRLTVL.

The rearrangement uses TRBV7-8 and TRBJ2-5; D is unclear. The germline CDR1 and CDR2 sequences are SGHVS and FQNEAQ. V shed 1 base and J shed 1 base, with 10 bases lying between them. There are 15 residues in the CDR3. CDR3 DNA sequence: TGTGCCAGCAGCTTAGAACGGGTCCTCCAAGAGACCCAGTACTTC. Translated: CASSLERVLQETQYF.

The genes are TRBV10-3 and TRBJ2-7, with TRBD2 matching 10 bases. Germline assignment: CDR1 ENHRY and CDR2 SYGVKD. V was pared by 5 bases and J by 3 bases, with 4 bases of the junction left unmatched. The CDR3 contains 14 residues. CDR3 sequence reads: CAISQTSGYYEQYF. The CDR3 coding sequence is TGTGCCATCAGTCAGACTAGCGGGTACTACGAGCAGTACTTC.

V and J are TRBV10-3 and TRBJ1-1; D is perhaps TRBD1 (5 bases). This CDR3 contains 13 residues. Germline loops: CDR1 ENHRY, CDR2 SYGVKD. Trimming cost V 1 base and J 4 bases, with 7 bases left between them. Written as DNA, the CDR3 is TGTGCCATCAGTGAGTTTGGGGGCACTGAAGCTTTCTTT. Amino acid sequence: CAISEFGGTEAFF.

The CDR3 is CASSVLRLAGVSYEQYF. The CDR3 nucleotides read TGTGCCAGCAGTGTGCTTCGACTAGCGGGAGTTTCTTACGAGCAGTACTTC. The chain employs TRBV6-1 and TRBJ2-7, with TRBD2 identical over 12 bases. The CDR3 consists of 17 residues. Germline loops: CDR1 MNHNS, CDR2 SASEGT. With 4 bases clipped from V and 4 bases from J, the junction kept 11 bases outside the gene matches.

In its sample, this clone was seen once. CDR3 nucleotide sequence: TGTGCCAGCAGCAAAGGCACCGGGACTAGCGGGAGGGTGGGAGAGTACGAGCAGTACTTC. Residues: CASSKGTGTSGRVGEYEQYF. This chain links TRBV21-1 with TRBJ2-7; the table names TRBD2, a call not compared with the DNA. TRBV21-1 is a pseudogene segment. The CDR3 extends over 20 amino acids.

The V and J genes are TRBV2 and TRBJ1-6, with a tentative D call TRBD1 (5 bases). CDR3 size: 14 residues. The V end lost 1 base, the J end lost 11 bases, and 12 bases lay between the germline ends. Germline V gene data show CDR1 as SNHLY and CDR2 as FYNNEI. The CDR3 DNA reads as TGTGCCAGCAGTGAAGAGAGGGGCGCCACACCCCTCCACTTT. Translation: CASSEERGATPLHF.

V usage is TRBV4-2 and J usage is TRBJ1-5; perhaps TRBD1 as D (5 bases). CDR1 and CDR2 from the germline V gene are LGHNA and YNFKEQ. Between the trimmed V and J ends, which lost 0 bases and 7 bases, there was a span of 13 bases. The CDR3 spans 15 residues. The CDR3 protein is CASSQERGRGQPQHF. The CDR3 DNA reads TGTGCCAGCAGCCAAGAGCGGGGTCGGGGGCAGCCCCAGCATTTT.

This chain connects TRBV28 to TRBJ2-1; weak D call: TRBD1 (5 bases). The CDR3 extends over 16 amino acids. V shed 6 bases and J shed 0 bases, with 15 bases lying between them. Germline V CDR1 and CDR2: MDHEN, SYDVKM. The CDR3 loop reads CASRTPGLSSYNEQFF. In DNA, the CDR3 is TGTGCCAGCAGAACCCCAGGGCTCAGCTCCTACAATGAGCAGTTCTTC.

The gene calls are TRBV7-9 and TRBJ2-1; D call uncertain. The ends were cut back, 2 bases at V and 9 bases at J, with 17 bases in the middle. Germline CDR1 is SEHNR and CDR2 is FQNEAQ (reference sequence). This CDR3 is built from 15 residues. The DNA for the CDR3 is TGTGCCAGCAGCTTACCCTCTTCCATCCGGGTTGAGCAGTTCTTC. Translating it yields CASSLPSSIRVEQFF.

V usage is TRBV5-6 and J usage is TRBJ1-2; D ambiguous. V shed 0 bases and J shed 3 bases, with 12 bases lying between them. The CDR3 is made up of 15 amino acids. CDR1 is SGHDT, CDR2 YYEEEE, per germline. The CDR3 nucleotides read TGTGCCAGCAGCTTGGACGACATCTCATACTATGGCTACACCTTC. Its translation is CASSLDDISYYGYTF.

This sequence joins TRBV29-1 and TRBJ2-2; 11 bases map to TRBD2. The CDR3 covers 16 residues. CDR1 is SQVTM and CDR2 is ANQGSEA in the germline V gene. V shed 1 base, J shed 6 bases, and the junction held 7 bases outside the gene matches. The CDR3 reads CSVEGLAGKFAGELFF. For the CDR3, the DNA is TGCAGCGTTGAAGGACTAGCGGGAAAGTTCGCCGGGGAGCTGTTTTTT.

CDR3 region: CASRASGANVLTF. CDR3 coding DNA: TGTGCCAGCAGGGCCTCTGGGGCCAACGTCCTGACTTTC. The rearrangement joins TRBV6-5 to TRBJ2-6, with no clear D. The CDR3 consists of 13 residues. Deletions cut 6 bases from V and 0 bases from J, with 3 bases between. Germline CDR1 MNHEY, CDR2 SVGAGI.

CDR3 amino acids: CASSLGAGGYNEQFF. In nucleotides, the CDR3 is TGTGCCAGCAGCCTGGGGGCGGGAGGGTACAATGAGCAGTTCTTC. The J gene is TRBJ2-1, the V gene TRBV5-4; 9 nucleotides agree with TRBD2. V dropped 4 bases and J dropped 4; count of bases not matched to a gene: 6. There are 15 residues in the CDR3. Germline values: CDR1 SGHNT, CDR2 YYREEE (reference sequence).

This clone occurred a few times. The chain couples TRBV7-9 to TRBJ1-2, with a possible D match to TRBD1 (5 bases). Germline loops: CDR1 SEHNR, CDR2 FQNEAQ (reference sequence). V was cut by 4 bases and J by 1 base, with 22 bases left in between. The CDR3 extends over 18 amino acids. DNA of the CDR3: TGTGCCAGCAGCTCACCGAGGGGTGGGGCTGCCTTTAACTATGGCTACACCTTC. Its protein is CASSSPRGGAAFNYGYTF.

The chain is built from TRBV7-2 and TRBJ1-2; D gene unclear. The CDR3 is made up of 13 amino acids. The germline V gene encodes CDR1 SGHTA and CDR2 FQGNSA. V shed 4 bases and J shed 4 bases, with 10 bases lying between them. CDR3 residues: CASSSDSFYGYTF. CDR3 nucleotide sequence: TGTGCCAGCAGCTCGGACTCTTTCTATGGCTACACCTTC.

The gene calls are TRBV28 and TRBJ1-1, with 9 bases identical to TRBD1. Germline CDR1 and CDR2: MDHEN and SYDVKM. CDR3 length equals 19 residues. J gave up 0 bases and V 3 bases, and 14 bases lay outside the gene matches. The CDR3 DNA reads TGTGCCAGCAGTTTCATATCCTCGGGACAGGGTGAAATGAACACTGAAGCTTTCTTT. Translating gives CASSFISSGQGEMNTEAFF.

This chain joins TRBV12-1 and TRBJ2-7; the listed D gene, TRBD2, was not tested against the DNA. TRBV12-1 is a listed pseudogene. This CDR3 contains 12 residues. The CDR3 DNA is TGTGCCGATAGGAGCGAGCGGGACGAGCAGTACTTC. Translated: CADRSERDEQYF.

This chain uses TRBV25-1 with TRBJ2-5, with D perhaps assigned TRBD1 or TRBD2 (6 bases each). V was trimmed by 6 bases and J by 11 bases, leaving 22 bases between them. The V gene's germline CDR1 is MGHDK and CDR2 SYGVNS. The length of the CDR3 is 14 residues. The CDR3 DNA reads as TGTGCCAGCAGCCTCTGGGGGGCTAAATCAGAGCAGTACTTC. Translation: CASSLWGAKSEQYF.